This T cell receptor (beta chain) originates from a study of cytomegalovirus exposure and HLA in healthy donors. PCR was performed using 60 Vbeta and 13 Jbeta primers. Authors' methods: Later reanalysis found approximately 80 million unique TCR beta chains, 10 million to 14 million of them shared. Only in-frame clones appear in the TCRdb table, and some are missing; sequencing was by immunoSEQ multiplex PCR. V, J and clone size reflect that table, while D and trimming were determined from the DNA. The data contain 150,000 to 200,000 clones, about 77% of them singletons. Study-wide results and caveats: Later analysis associated a missense DCLRE1C variant with TCR beta V- and J-gene trimming. What TCR beta sequences reportedly achieved was accurate prediction of HLA-A and HLA-B alleles in most subjects. A few CMV-associated chains were confirmed in vitro to be specific for CMV antigens.

Only one count was recorded for this clone. Its cognate antigen is unknown. Trimming took 3 bases from V and 2 from J, leaving 11 bases between them. Per germline, CDR1 SEHNR and CDR2 FQNEAQ (reference sequence). The CDR3 length is 15 residues. This chain connects TRBV7-9 to TRBJ2-1; D perhaps matches TRBD1 (6 bases). This clonotype was sampled from a woman under 40 in good health and CMV-seropositive. Sequencing used PBMCs. For the CDR3, the DNA is TGTGCCAGCAGCTTCCCGACAGGAACCTACAATGAGCAGTTCTTC. Its translation is CASSFPTGTYNEQFF.